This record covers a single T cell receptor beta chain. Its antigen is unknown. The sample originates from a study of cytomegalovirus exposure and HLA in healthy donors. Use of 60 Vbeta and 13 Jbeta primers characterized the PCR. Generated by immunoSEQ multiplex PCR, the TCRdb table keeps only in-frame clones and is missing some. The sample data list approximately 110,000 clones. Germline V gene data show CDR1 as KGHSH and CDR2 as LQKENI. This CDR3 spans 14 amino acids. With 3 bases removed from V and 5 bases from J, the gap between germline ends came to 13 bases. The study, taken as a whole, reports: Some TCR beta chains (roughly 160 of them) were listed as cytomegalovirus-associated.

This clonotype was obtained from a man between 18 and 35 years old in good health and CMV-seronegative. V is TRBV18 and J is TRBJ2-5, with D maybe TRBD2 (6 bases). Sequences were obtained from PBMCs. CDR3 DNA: TGTGCCAGCTCACCGGGGAGCGGGTCGGAGACCCAGTACTTC. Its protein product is CASSPGSGSETQYF.